A selection of T cell receptor beta chains follows, all from one sample in a study of neoadjuvant nivolumab and ipilimumab in lung cancer. Method: immunoSEQ multiplex PCR; TCRdb's copy keeps in-frame clones and lacks some. The table lists approximately 31,000 clones, roughly nine tenths of them singletons. The specimen was peripheral blood, collected after neoadjuvant nivolumab, alone or with ipilimumab, at or shortly before surgery. The receptor source for this set is an adult with non-small cell lung cancer. The CDR3 runs from the conserved cysteine through the conserved F or W. Each record gives: clone size, V gene, J gene, D gene, CDR3 protein, CDR3 DNA. D genes are given only for firm matches. Size tells how often a clone was seen (once, few, many) or the class of an expanded clone, and some rows leave it out.

NA,TRBV18,TRBJ2-7,NA,CASSPHRDAYEQYF,TGTGCCAGCTCACCACATCGGGACGCCTACGAGCAGTACTTC
NA,TRBV7-9,TRBJ2-1,TRBD1,CASSLAQGASYNEQFF,TGTGCCAGCAGCTTAGCGCAGGGGGCATCCTACAATGAGCAGTTCTTC
NA,TRBV4-1,TRBJ1-1,NA,CASRSGVNTEAFF,TGCGCCAGCAGGTCAGGGGTGAACACTGAAGCTTTCTTT
NA,TRBV9,TRBJ2-1,NA,CASSPLSSSSYNEQFF,TGTGCCAGCAGCCCACTGAGCAGTAGCTCCTACAATGAGCAGTTCTTC
few,TRBV18,TRBJ2-5,TRBD1,CASSPGPGQRNQETQYF,TGTGCCAGCTCACCAGGACCGGGACAGAGAAATCAAGAGACCCAGTACTTC
NA,TRBV6-1,TRBJ1-4,NA,CASRGYGDNEKLFF,TGTGCCAGCAGAGGATATGGGGATAATGAAAAACTGTTTTTT
NA,TRBV9,TRBJ2-3,TRBD1,CASSVRDRGADTQYF,TGTGCCAGCAGCGTTCGGGACAGGGGGGCAGATACGCAGTATTTT
NA,TRBV5-5,TRBJ2-7,NA,CASSPSPMSGEQYF,TGTGCCAGCAGCCCAAGTCCTATGTCGGGCGAGCAGTACTTC
NA,TRBV5-1,TRBJ1-1,TRBD1,CASSQQGVNTEAFF,TGCGCCAGCAGCCAACAGGGGGTGAACACTGAAGCTTTCTTT
NA,TRBV5-1,TRBJ2-1,TRBD2,CASRDGRLAGTNEQFF,TGCGCCAGCAGAGACGGTCGGCTAGCGGGAACCAATGAGCAGTTCTTC
few,TRBV4-1,TRBJ1-2,TRBD1,CASSQGTGSFYGYTF,TGCGCCAGCAGCCAGGGGACAGGGAGTTTCTATGGCTACACCTTC
NA,TRBV5-1,TRBJ2-7,NA,CASSPGDEQYF,TGCGCCAGCAGCCCGGGGGACGAGCAGTACTTC
once,TRBV14,TRBJ1-1,NA,CASSPKNTEAFF,TGTGCCAGCAGCCCGAAGAACACTGAAGCTTTCTTT
once,TRBV5-1,TRBJ1-1,NA,CASSLQPGSNTEAFF,TGCGCCAGCAGCTTGCAACCAGGTAGTAACACTGAAGCTTTCTTT
NA,TRBV27,TRBJ1-1,NA,CASSLEGRMAEAFF,TGTGCCAGCAGTTTAGAGGGGCGTATGGCTGAAGCTTTCTTT
NA,TRBV7-6,TRBJ2-3,NA,CASSLAGVGTDTQYF,TGTGCCAGCAGCTTAGCCGGGGTGGGCACAGATACGCAGTATTTT
NA,TRBV27,TRBJ2-7,TRBD2,CASSLSGSSGIGEQYF,TGTGCCAGCAGTTTATCGGGTTCTAGCGGGATCGGCGAGCAGTACTTC
NA,TRBV7-3,TRBJ2-1,NA,CASSPYPSPRDEQFF,TGTGCCAGCAGCCCCTACCCCTCCCCTCGGGATGAGCAGTTCTTC
NA,TRBV7-2,TRBJ2-3,NA,CASSAPWEDTQYF,TGTGCCAGCAGCGCGCCATGGGAAGATACGCAGTATTTT
NA,TRBV7-4,TRBJ1-1,TRBD1,CASRLHKDRDTEAFF,TGTGCCAGCAGGCTTCACAAGGACAGGGACACTGAAGCTTTCTTT
NA,TRBV6-5,TRBJ2-5,NA,CASSYRGTNWRETQYF,TGTGCCAGCAGTTACCGCGGGACCAACTGGAGGGAGACCCAGTACTTC
NA,TRBV5-4,TRBJ1-1,TRBD1,CASSLGTGKLNTEAFF,TGTGCCAGCAGCCTAGGGACAGGGAAATTGAACACTGAAGCTTTCTTT
NA,TRBV29-1,TRBJ1-2,NA,CSSSLVKGQGYTF,TGCAGCTCATCTCTGGTGAAGGGGCAGGGCTACACCTTC
NA,TRBV29-1,TRBJ1-4,TRBD1,CSVVSGGPNEKLFF,TGCAGCGTCGTATCAGGGGGACCAAATGAAAAACTGTTTTTT
NA,TRBV5-1,TRBJ2-4,NA,CASSSGRVAKNIQYF,TGCGCCAGCAGCTCGGGGCGCGTTGCCAAAAACATTCAGTACTTC
NA,TRBV25-1,TRBJ1-2,NA,CASSPITGFGYTF,TGTGCCAGCAGCCCAATAACAGGGTTTGGCTACACCTTC
NA,TRBV11-2,TRBJ2-3,NA,CASSSAATQYF,TGTGCCAGCAGTTCCGCGGCTACGCAGTATTTT
once,TRBV5-1,TRBJ1-2,NA,CASSLEVVGGYTF,TGCGCCAGCAGCTTGGAGGTGGTAGGTGGCTACACCTTC
NA,TRBV5-1,TRBJ1-1,NA,CASSLGQVNTEAFF,TGCGCCAGCAGCTTGGGACAGGTGAACACTGAAGCTTTCTTT
NA,TRBV2,TRBJ2-1,TRBD1,CASSEQGDRGRYNEQFF,TGTGCCAGCAGTGAACAGGGGGACAGGGGGCGATACAATGAGCAGTTCTTC
NA,TRBV25-1,TRBJ1-1,TRBD1,CASSARDRRNAEAFF,TGTGCCAGCAGTGCACGGGACAGACGTAACGCTGAAGCTTTCTTT
NA,TRBV5-4,TRBJ1-4,NA,CASSLEVEGGKLFF,TGTGCCAGCAGCTTGGAAGTAGAAGGGGGAAAACTGTTTTTT
NA,TRBV7-8,TRBJ2-7,TRBD2,CASSLRGVAGGYEQYF,TGTGCCAGCAGCTTGCGTGGGGTAGCGGGAGGCTACGAGCAGTACTTC
NA,TRBV5-1,TRBJ1-1,NA,CASSLVGGETEAFF,TGCGCCAGCAGCTTGGTTGGGGGGGAAACTGAAGCTTTCTTT
NA,TRBV5-6,TRBJ1-2,TRBD1,CASSWSTDRIF,TGTGCCAGCAGCTGGTCAACGGACAGGATCTTC
NA,TRBV9,TRBJ1-2,TRBD1,CASSVTQGDDGYTF,TGTGCCAGCAGCGTAACACAGGGGGACGATGGCTACACCTTC
NA,TRBV7-9,TRBJ2-7,NA,CASSRTGYEQYF,TGTGCCAGCAGTCGGACGGGCTACGAGCAGTACTTC
once,TRBV5-6,TRBJ1-4,TRBD1,CASSLGQGDEKLFF,TGTGCCAGCAGCTTGGGCCAGGGGGATGAAAAACTGTTTTTT
NA,TRBV11-2,TRBJ2-1,NA,CASSRLPGTPGGNEQFF,TGTGCCAGCAGCCGCCTCCCCGGGACCCCTGGGGGAAATGAGCAGTTCTTC
NA,TRBV18,TRBJ2-1,NA,CASSPQGGYNEQFF,TGTGCCAGCTCACCACAGGGGGGATACAATGAGCAGTTCTTC